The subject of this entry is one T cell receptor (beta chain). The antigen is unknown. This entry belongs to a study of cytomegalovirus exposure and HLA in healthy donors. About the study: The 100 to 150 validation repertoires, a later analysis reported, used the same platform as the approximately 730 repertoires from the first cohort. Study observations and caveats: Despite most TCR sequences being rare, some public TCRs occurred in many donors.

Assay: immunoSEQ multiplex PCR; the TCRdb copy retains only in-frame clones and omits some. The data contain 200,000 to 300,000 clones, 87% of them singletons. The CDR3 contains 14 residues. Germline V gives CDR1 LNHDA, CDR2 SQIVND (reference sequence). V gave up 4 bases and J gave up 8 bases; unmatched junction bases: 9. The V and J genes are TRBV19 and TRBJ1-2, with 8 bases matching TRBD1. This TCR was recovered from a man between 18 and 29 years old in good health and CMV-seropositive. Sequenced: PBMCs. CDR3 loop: CASSTGQDIRGYTF. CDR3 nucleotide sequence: TGTGCCAGTAGTACGGGACAGGATATACGAGGCTACACCTTC.